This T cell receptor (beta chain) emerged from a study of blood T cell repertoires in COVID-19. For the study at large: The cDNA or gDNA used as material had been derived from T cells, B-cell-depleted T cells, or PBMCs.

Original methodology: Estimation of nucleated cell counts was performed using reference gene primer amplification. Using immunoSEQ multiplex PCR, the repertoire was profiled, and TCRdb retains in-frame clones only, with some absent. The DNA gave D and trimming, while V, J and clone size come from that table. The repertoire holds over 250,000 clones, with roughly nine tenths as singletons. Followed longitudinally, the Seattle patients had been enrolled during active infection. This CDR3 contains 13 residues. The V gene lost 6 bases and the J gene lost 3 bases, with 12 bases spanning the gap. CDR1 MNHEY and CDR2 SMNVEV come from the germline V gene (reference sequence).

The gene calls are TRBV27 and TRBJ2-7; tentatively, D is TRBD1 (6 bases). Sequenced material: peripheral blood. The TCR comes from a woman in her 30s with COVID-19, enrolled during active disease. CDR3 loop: CASSPKTGYEQYF. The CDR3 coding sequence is TGTGCCAGCAGCCCAAAGACAGGCTACGAGCAGTACTTC.